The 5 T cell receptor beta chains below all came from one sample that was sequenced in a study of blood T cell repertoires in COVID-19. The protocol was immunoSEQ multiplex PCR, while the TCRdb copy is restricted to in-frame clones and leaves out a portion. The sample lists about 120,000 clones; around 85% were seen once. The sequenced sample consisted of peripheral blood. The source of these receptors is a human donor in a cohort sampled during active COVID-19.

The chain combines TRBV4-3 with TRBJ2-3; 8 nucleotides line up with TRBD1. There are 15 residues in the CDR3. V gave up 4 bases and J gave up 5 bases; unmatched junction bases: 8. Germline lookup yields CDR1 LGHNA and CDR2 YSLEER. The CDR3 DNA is TGCGCCAGCAGCCGGGAACAGGGGGAGGTAGATACGCAGTATTTT. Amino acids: CASSREQGEVDTQYF.

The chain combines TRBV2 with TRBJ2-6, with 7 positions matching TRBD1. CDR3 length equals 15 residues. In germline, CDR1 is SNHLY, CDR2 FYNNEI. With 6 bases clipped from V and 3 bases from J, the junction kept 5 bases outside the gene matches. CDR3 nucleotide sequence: TGTGCCAGCAGGGACAGGAGAGGTGGGGCCAACGTCCTGACTTTC. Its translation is CASRDRRGGANVLTF. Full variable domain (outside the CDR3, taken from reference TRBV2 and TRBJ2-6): EPEVTQTPSHQVTQMGQEVILRCVPISNHLYFYWYRQILGQKVEFLVSFYNNEISEKSEIFDDQFSVERPDGSNFTLKIRSTKLEDSAMYFCASRDRRGGANVLTFGAGSRLTVL.

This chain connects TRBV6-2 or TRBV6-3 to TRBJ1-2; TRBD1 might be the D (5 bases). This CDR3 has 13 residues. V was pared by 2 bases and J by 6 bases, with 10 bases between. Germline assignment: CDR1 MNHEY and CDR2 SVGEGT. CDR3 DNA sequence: TGTGCCAGCAGTTACGTAGGGGCCAATGGCTACACCTTC. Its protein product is CASSYVGANGYTF.

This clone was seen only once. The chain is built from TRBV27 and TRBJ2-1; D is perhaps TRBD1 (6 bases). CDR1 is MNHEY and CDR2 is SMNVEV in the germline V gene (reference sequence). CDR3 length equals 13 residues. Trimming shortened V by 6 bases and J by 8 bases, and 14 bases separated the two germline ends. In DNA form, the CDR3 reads TGTGCCAGCAGCCGTACAGGGATCGATGAGCAGTTCTTC. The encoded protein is CASSRTGIDEQFF.

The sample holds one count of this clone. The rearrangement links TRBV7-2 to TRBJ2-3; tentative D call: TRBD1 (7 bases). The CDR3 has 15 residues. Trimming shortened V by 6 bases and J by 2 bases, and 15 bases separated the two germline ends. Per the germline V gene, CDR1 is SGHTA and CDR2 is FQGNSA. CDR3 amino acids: CASRLQGGNTDTQYF. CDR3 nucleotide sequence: TGTGCCAGCAGACTTCAGGGGGGTAACACAGATACGCAGTATTTT.